These T cell receptor beta chains were read from a single sample in a study of blood T cells in healthy people across ages. Each CDR3 protein is one row after TCRdb ran MiXCR on the 5' RACE reads. Found here are 1.5 million to 2 million distinct CDR3 sequences, approximately 50% of them singletons; the top ten hold around 2.1%. The specimen sequenced was blood. These receptors came from a woman aged 40 to 55 in good health. CDR3s include the opening cysteine and the closing phenylalanine or tryptophan. The order of the fields is J gene, D gene, V gene, CDR3 length, clone size, CDR3 protein, CDR3 DNA. The D gene is left open where the match is weak. Some rows mark clone size as missing; the rest say once, few, many or name a class of expanded clone.

>TRBJ1-2|-|TRBV7-9|16|few
CASSLVGQTTNYGYTF
TGTGCCAGCAGCTTAGTAGGCCAGACAACTAACTATGGCTACACCTTC
>TRBJ1-1|TRBD1|TRBV7-2|13|-
CASTPSGGFEAFF
TGTGCCAGCACCCCCTCAGGGGGCTTTGAAGCTTTCTTT
>TRBJ1-4|-|TRBV27|14|-
CASSTGTYNEKLFF
TGTGCCAGCAGCACCGGGACATACAATGAAAAACTGTTTTTT
>TRBJ2-3|-|TRBV2|13|-
CASSTTGDKRGYF
TGTGCCAGCAGTACAACCGGGGACAAGAGGGGGTATTTT
>TRBJ2-7|-|TRBV28|16|-
CASSLWLGTASSEQYF
TGTGCCAGCAGTTTATGGCTCGGGACCGCCTCCTCCGAGCAGTACTTC
>TRBJ1-2|-|TRBV7-2|14|-
CASSPMTANYGYTF
TGTGCCAGCAGCCCCATGACGGCCAACTATGGCTACACCTTC
>TRBJ2-3|TRBD1|TRBV7-2|17|few
CASSLGGGTGGTDTQYF
TGTGCCAGCAGCTTAGGGGGGGGGACAGGGGGCACAGATACGCAGTATTTT
>TRBJ2-3|TRBD2|TRBV24-1|14|-
CATSAGGSTDTQYF
TGTGCCACCAGTGCGGGGGGTTCGACAGATACGCAGTATTTT
>TRBJ2-3|-|TRBV6-2/TRBV6-3|14|-
CASTLDGITDTQYF
TGTGCCAGCACCTTGGACGGAATCACAGATACGCAGTATTTT
>TRBJ2-5|TRBD1|TRBV6-2/TRBV6-3|16|few
CASTARIRGRRETQYF
TGTGCCAGCACCGCCCGTATCAGGGGGCGTCGAGAGACCCAGTACTTC
>TRBJ2-1|TRBD2|TRBV20-1|14|-
CSATPGTSRGEQFF
TGCAGTGCCACCCCCGGGACTAGTCGTGGTGAGCAGTTCTTC
>TRBJ2-7|TRBD2|TRBV20-1|14|few
CSALRTSGTYEQYF
TGCAGTGCTTTACGGACTAGCGGGACATACGAGCAGTACTTC
>TRBJ2-1|-|TRBV27|18|-
CASSFEVPQGTVYNEQFF
TGTGCCAGCAGTTTTGAGGTACCGCAGGGAACGGTTTACAATGAGCAGTTCTTC
>TRBJ1-6|TRBD1|TRBV20-1|14|few
CSARLDRMNSPLHF
TGCAGTGCTAGGCTGGACAGGATGAATTCACCCCTCCACTTT
>TRBJ2-3|-|TRBV7-2|18|-
CASSSNPPGETTTDTQYF
TGTGCCAGCAGCTCGAATCCCCCGGGGGAGACGACCACAGATACGCAGTATTTT
>TRBJ1-2|-|TRBV4-3|15|-
CASSQTLQANYGYTF
TGCGCCAGCAGCCAGACACTACAAGCGAACTATGGCTACACCTTC
>TRBJ2-3|-|TRBV9|16|-
CASSVASGKTTDTQYF
TGTGCCAGCAGCGTAGCGAGCGGCAAGACCACAGATACGCAGTATTTT
>TRBJ2-5|TRBD2|TRBV6-2/TRBV6-3|18|once
CASSYSGSTLAGEETQYF
TGTGCCAGCAGTTACTCTGGCAGTACACTAGCGGGGGAGGAGACCCAGTACTTC
>TRBJ2-7|TRBD1|TRBV7-9|18|-
CASSLALRTGQGTSEQYF
TGTGCCAGCAGCTTAGCACTACGAACGGGACAGGGAACCTCCGAGCAGTACTTC
>TRBJ1-4|-|TRBV12-3/TRBV12-4|14|few
CASSYTSLHEKLFF
TGTGCCAGCAGTTACACGTCTTTACATGAAAAACTGTTTTTT
>TRBJ2-5|TRBD2|TRBV28|16|-
CASIPLAGGIKETQYF
TGTGCCAGCATCCCATTAGCGGGAGGGATTAAAGAGACCCAGTACTTC
>TRBJ1-2|-|TRBV7-2|15|-
CASSLEHDSSYGYTF
TGTGCCAGCAGTTTAGAGCACGACAGCTCCTATGGCTACACCTTC
>TRBJ1-2|-|TRBV7-6|15|-
CASSIGTAANYGYTF
TGTGCCAGCAGCATCGGGACGGCAGCTAACTATGGCTACACCTTC
>TRBJ2-3|-|TRBV4-3|14|-
CASSLNVGTDTQYF
TGCGCCAGCAGCCTCAACGTTGGCACAGATACGCAGTATTTT
>TRBJ2-7|-|TRBV7-2|14|-
CASSSNRELYEQYF
TGTGCCAGCAGCTCCAACAGGGAGTTGTACGAGCAGTACTTC